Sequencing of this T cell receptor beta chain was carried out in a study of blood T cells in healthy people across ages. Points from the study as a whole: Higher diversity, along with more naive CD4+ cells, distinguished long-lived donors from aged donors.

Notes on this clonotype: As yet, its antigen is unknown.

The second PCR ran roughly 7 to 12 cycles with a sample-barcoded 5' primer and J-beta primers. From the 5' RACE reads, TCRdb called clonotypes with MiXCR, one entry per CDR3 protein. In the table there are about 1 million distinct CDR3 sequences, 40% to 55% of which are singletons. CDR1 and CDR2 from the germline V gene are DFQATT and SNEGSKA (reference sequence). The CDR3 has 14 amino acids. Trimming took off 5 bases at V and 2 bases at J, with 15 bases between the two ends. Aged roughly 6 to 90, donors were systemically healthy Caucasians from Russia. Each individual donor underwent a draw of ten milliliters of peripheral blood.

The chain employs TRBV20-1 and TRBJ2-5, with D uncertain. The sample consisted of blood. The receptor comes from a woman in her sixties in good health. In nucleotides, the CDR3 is TGCAGTGCTCAAACCGGTCCCGTACAAGAGACCCAGTACTTC. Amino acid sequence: CSAQTGPVQETQYF.